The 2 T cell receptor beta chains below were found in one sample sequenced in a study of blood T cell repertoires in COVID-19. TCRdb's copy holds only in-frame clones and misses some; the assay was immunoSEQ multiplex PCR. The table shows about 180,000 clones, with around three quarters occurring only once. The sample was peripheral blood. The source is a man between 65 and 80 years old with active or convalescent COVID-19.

CDR3 nucleotides: TGCGCCAGCAGCCGGACAACCGCCGGGACAGGGGAGTACGAGCAGTACTTC. It translates to CASSRTTAGTGEYEQYF. The V and J genes are TRBV5-1 and TRBJ2-7; 10 bases agree with TRBD1. Trimming removed 4 bases from V and 4 bases from J; junction bases left unmatched: 14. Germline V gene data show CDR1 as SGHRS and CDR2 as YFSETQ. The CDR3 is 17 amino acids.

CDR3: CASSPGQGSVGTEAFF. DNA for the CDR3: TGTGCCAGCAGCCCAGGACAGGGGTCTGTCGGCACTGAAGCTTTCTTT. The chain joins TRBV11-3 to TRBJ1-1; 9 bases fit TRBD1. The CDR3 extends over 16 amino acids. The germline CDR1 and CDR2 sequences are SGHNT and YENEEA. Germline trimming cut 5 bases from V and 4 bases from J; bases unmatched to any gene: 11.